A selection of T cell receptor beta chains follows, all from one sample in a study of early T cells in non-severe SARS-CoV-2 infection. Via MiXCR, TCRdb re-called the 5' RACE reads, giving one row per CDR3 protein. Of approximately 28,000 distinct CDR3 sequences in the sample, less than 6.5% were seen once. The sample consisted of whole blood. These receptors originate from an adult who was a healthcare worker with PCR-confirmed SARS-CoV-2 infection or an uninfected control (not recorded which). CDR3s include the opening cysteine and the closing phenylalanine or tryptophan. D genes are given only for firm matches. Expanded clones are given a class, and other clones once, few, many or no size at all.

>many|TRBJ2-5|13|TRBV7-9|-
CASSRRDPPTQYF
TGTGCCAGCAGCAGGAGGGACCCTCCGACCCAGTACTTC
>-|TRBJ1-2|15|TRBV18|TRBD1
CASSPGETGVYGYTF
TGTGCCAGCTCACCAGGAGAGACAGGGGTATATGGCTACACCTTC
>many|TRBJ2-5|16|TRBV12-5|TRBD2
CASAPGLAGVQETQYF
TGTGCTAGTGCCCCCGGACTAGCGGGGGTCCAAGAGACCCAGTACTTC
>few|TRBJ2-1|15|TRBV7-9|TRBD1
CASTYRGSSYNEQFF
TGTGCCAGCACCTACAGGGGTAGCTCCTACAATGAGCAGTTCTTC
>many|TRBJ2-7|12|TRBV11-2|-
CASSLDRGEQYF
TGTGCCAGCAGCTTAGATAGGGGCGAGCAGTACTTC
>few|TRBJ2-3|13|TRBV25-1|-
CASQTSGADTQYF
TGTGCCAGCCAAACGTCAGGCGCAGATACGCAGTATTTT
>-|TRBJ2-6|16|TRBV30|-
CAWSVTDPSGANVLTF
TGTGCCTGGAGTGTAACGGATCCCTCTGGGGCCAACGTCCTGACTTTC
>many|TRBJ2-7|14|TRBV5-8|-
CATMPGARSYEQYF
TGTGCCACCATGCCGGGCGCGCGGAGCTACGAGCAGTACTTC
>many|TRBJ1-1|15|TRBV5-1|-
CASSLRDGRLLGAFF
TGCGCCAGCAGCTTGAGGGACGGCCGATTGTTAGGAGCTTTCTTT
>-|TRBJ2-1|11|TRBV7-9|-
CASRKGGEQFF
TGTGCCAGCAGAAAGGGGGGCGAGCAGTTCTTC
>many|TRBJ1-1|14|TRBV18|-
CASSPGHLATEAFF
TGTGCCAGCTCACCGGGACATCTTGCGACTGAAGCTTTCTTT
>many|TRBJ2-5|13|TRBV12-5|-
CASGLLPRETQYF
TGTGCTAGTGGTCTACTCCCTCGAGAGACCCAGTACTTC
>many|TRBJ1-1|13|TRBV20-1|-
CSAGPLGRTEAFF
TGCAGTGCTGGACCTCTTGGGAGGACTGAAGCTTTCTTT
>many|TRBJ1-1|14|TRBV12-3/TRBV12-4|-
CASSGGGLVTEAFF
TGTGCCAGCAGTGGGGGGGGCCTGGTCACTGAAGCTTTCTTT
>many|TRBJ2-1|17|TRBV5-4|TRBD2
CASSPKRGAPSYNEQFF
TGTGCCAGCAGCCCTAAGCGGGGCGCGCCCTCCTACAATGAGCAGTTCTTC
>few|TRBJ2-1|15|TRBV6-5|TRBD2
CASSPASGGANEQFF
TGTGCCAGCAGTCCTGCAAGCGGGGGGGCAAATGAGCAGTTCTTC
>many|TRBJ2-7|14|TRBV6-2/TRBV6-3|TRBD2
CASSYSGLAYEQYF
TGTGCCAGCAGTTACTCGGGACTAGCCTACGAGCAGTACTTC
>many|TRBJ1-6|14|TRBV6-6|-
CASAPGVQDSPLHF
TGTGCCAGCGCACCAGGGGTGCAGGATTCACCCCTCCACTTT
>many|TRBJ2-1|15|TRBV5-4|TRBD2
CASSYSTSGYNEQFF
TGTGCCAGCAGCTATTCGACTAGCGGTTACAATGAGCAGTTCTTC
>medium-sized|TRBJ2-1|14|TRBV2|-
CANRWGSSYNEQFF
TGTGCCAACCGGTGGGGAAGCTCCTACAATGAGCAGTTCTTC
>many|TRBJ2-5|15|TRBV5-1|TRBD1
CASSSYRGEEETQYF
TGCGCCAGCAGCTCGTACAGGGGGGAGGAAGAGACCCAGTACTTC
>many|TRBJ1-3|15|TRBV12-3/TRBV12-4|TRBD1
CASSGQGTSGNTIYF
TGTGCCAGCAGCGGACAGGGTACATCTGGAAACACCATATATTTT
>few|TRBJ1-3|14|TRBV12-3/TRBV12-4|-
CASSRELSGNTIYF
TGTGCCAGCAGCAGGGAACTTTCTGGAAACACCATATATTTT
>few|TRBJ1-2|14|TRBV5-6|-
CASSLQAGAHGYTF
TGTGCCAGCAGCTTGCAGGCAGGGGCCCATGGCTACACCTTC
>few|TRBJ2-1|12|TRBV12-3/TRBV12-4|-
CASTEGRPEQFF
TGTGCCAGCACCGAGGGGCGTCCTGAGCAGTTCTTC
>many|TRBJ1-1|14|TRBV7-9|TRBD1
CASSLGQGNTEAFF
TGTGCCAGCAGCTTAGGACAGGGGAACACTGAAGCTTTCTTT
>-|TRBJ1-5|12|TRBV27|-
CASRTANQPQHF
TGTGCCAGCAGGACAGCTAATCAGCCCCAGCATTTT
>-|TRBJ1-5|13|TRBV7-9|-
CASSLSGNQPQHF
TGTGCCAGCAGCTTATCAGGCAATCAGCCCCAGCATTTT
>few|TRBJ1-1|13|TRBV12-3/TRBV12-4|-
CASSFLPSTEAFF
TGTGCCAGCAGTTTTCTACCGAGCACTGAAGCTTTCTTT
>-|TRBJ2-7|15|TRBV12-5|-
CASGLFPLVGAEQYF
TGTGCTAGTGGTTTGTTCCCGTTGGTGGGGGCCGAGCAGTACTTC
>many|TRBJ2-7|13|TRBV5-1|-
CASRWGSSYEQYF
TGCGCCAGCAGGTGGGGGAGCTCCTACGAGCAGTACTTC
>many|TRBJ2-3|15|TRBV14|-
CASSTKYVGGDTQYF
TGTGCCAGCAGCACAAAGTATGTGGGCGGGGATACGCAGTATTTT